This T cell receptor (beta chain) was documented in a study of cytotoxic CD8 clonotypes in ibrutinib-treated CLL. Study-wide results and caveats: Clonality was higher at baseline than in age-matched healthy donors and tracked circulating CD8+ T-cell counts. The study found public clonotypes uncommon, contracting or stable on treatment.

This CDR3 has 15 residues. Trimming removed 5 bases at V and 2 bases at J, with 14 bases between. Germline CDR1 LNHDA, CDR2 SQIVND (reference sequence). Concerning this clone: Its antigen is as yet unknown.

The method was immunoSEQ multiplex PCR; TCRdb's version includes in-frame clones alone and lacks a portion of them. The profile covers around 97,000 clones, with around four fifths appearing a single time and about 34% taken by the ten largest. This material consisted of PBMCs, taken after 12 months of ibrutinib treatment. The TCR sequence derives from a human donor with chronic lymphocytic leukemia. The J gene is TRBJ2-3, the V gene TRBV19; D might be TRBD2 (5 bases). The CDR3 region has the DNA TGTGCCAGTAGTCGGGGAGAAGCTACCACAGATACGCAGTATTTT. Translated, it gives CASSRGEATTDTQYF.